A selection of T cell receptor beta chains follows, all from one sample in a study of T cells in Graves' hyperthyroidism and ophthalmopathy. TCRdb reanalysed the multiplex PCR reads using MiXCR and keeps one entry per CDR3 protein. The data show hundreds of thousands of distinct CDR3 sequences, with approximately 25% seen just once and around 11% held by the top ten. Sequenced: blood. Receptor source: a woman aged 25 to 39 with Graves' ophthalmopathy. Each CDR3 is given with its conserved first and last residue. Each record gives: clone size, V gene, D gene, J gene, CDR3 DNA, CDR3 protein. A D gene is named only where the DNA matches it firmly. Clone size is not always given. Where it is, it says once, few, many or a class for expanded clones.

few	TRBV29-1	TRBD1	TRBJ2-7	TGCAGCGTTGGGGACAGTAACGAGCAGTACTTC	CSVGDSNEQYF
-	TRBV5-1	-	TRBJ2-7	TGCGCCAGCAGCCTCTTGGGGTCCTCCCCGCACGAGCAGTACTTC	CASSLLGSSPHEQYF
many	TRBV19	TRBD1	TRBJ2-5	TGTGCCAGTCGTAAAAAAAGTCAGGGGGCAGGGGAGACCCAGTACTTC	CASRKKSQGAGETQYF
many	TRBV29-1	-	TRBJ1-3	TGCAGCGGCAGGGGCGGTGGAAACACCATATATTTT	CSGRGGGNTIYF
-	TRBV28	-	TRBJ1-1	TGTGCCAGCAAGCAGACGGGGAACACTGAAGCTTTCTTT	CASKQTGNTEAFF
many	TRBV28	TRBD1	TRBJ1-5	TGTGCCAGAGGGACAGGGGAGCTTAGCAATCAGCCCCAGCATTTT	CARGTGELSNQPQHF
few	TRBV3-1	-	TRBJ1-5	TGTGCCAGCAGCCAAGATCGAGGTTGGGGTCAGCCCCAGCATTTT	CASSQDRGWGQPQHF
-	TRBV11-2	-	TRBJ1-3	TGTGCCAGCAGCTCCAGGGGTTCGAGCTCTGGAAACACCATATATTTT	CASSSRGSSSGNTIYF
few	TRBV3-1	-	TRBJ2-4	TGTGCCAGCAGCCACCCGGTAGCCAAAAACATTCAGTACTTC	CASSHPVAKNIQYF
many	TRBV27	TRBD1	TRBJ1-1	TGTGCCAGCAGTAGCCCCTACAGGGGAGGGACTGAAGCTTTCTTT	CASSSPYRGGTEAFF
-	TRBV7-2	-	TRBJ2-7	TGTGCCAGCAGCTTAAAGATCCAAGTGGGGGAGCAGTACTTC	CASSLKIQVGEQYF
many	TRBV12-5	-	TRBJ2-2	TGTGCTAGTGGTTTACAGGGTACCGGGGAGCTGTTTTTT	CASGLQGTGELFF
many	TRBV18	-	TRBJ1-5	TGTGCCAGCTCACCCGGGTCCGGCCGCAATCAGCCCCAGCATTTT	CASSPGSGRNQPQHF
many	TRBV6-1	TRBD1	TRBJ2-5	TGTGCCAGCAGTGGACAGGGGACGCTGAACCAAGAGACCCAGTACTTC	CASSGQGTLNQETQYF